These 15 T cell receptor beta chains came from one sample sequenced in a study of cytomegalovirus exposure and HLA in healthy donors. Both 60 Vbeta primers and 13 Jbeta primers went into the PCR. The table came from immunoSEQ multiplex PCR; TCRdb's copy has only in-frame clones and leaves some out. The profile covers just under 65,000 clones, with about 80% appearing a single time and less than 5% taken by the ten largest. Sequenced sample: PBMCs. Receptor source: a woman aged 30 to 39 in good health and CMV-seronegative.

Note on this clone: Relative to the germline gene, one junction end is altered; a read error may explain this. The chain uses TRBV29-1 and TRBJ2-7; TRBD2 aligns across 11 bases. CDR1 and CDR2 from the germline V gene are SQVTM and ANQGSEA. This CDR3 region has 14 residues. The CDR3 region has the DNA TGCAGCGTTTCCCCGGGACTAGCGGTTTACGGGCAGTACTTC. Protein product: CSVSPGLAVYGQYF.

The gene calls are TRBV6-5 and TRBJ2-3, with D perhaps TRBD1 (5 bases). The CDR3 covers 15 residues. The germline gives CDR1 MNHEY, CDR2 SVGAGI. With 0 bases removed from V and 0 bases from J, the gap between germline ends came to 7 bases. CDR3 amino acids: CASSYSAGSTDTQYF. The DNA of the CDR3 is TGTGCCAGCAGTTACTCCGCAGGGAGCACAGATACGCAGTATTTT.

The J gene is TRBJ1-2, the V gene TRBV10-3; tentatively, D is TRBD1 (5 bases). Germline V gene data show CDR1 as ENHRY and CDR2 as SYGVKD. The CDR3 extends over 11 amino acids. Trimming took off 2 bases at V and 10 bases at J, with 8 bases between the two ends. Written as DNA, the CDR3 is TGTGCCATCAGTGAGGGCAGGGACTACACCTTC. Translated, it gives CAISEGRDYTF.

V and J are TRBV7-8 and TRBJ2-7; D is unresolved. The CDR3 runs 12 residues. CDR1 SGHVS and CDR2 FQNEAQ come from the germline V gene. Trimming stripped 2 bases from V and 3 bases from J, with 5 bases between. The CDR3: CASSLLRYEQYF. For the CDR3, the DNA is TGTGCCAGCAGCTTACTCCGCTACGAGCAGTACTTC. The variable domain in full, completed from reference TRBV7-8 and TRBJ2-7, reads GAGVSQSPRYKVAKRGQDVALRCDPISGHVSLFWYQQALGQGPEFLTYFQNEAQLDKSGLPSDRFFAERPEGSVSTLKIQRTQQEDSAVYLCASSLLRYEQYFGPGTRLTVT.

This clone was observed a single time. The gene calls are TRBV6-5 and TRBJ1-2; possible D gene TRBD1, 6 bases. Deletions cut 5 bases from V and 7 bases from J, with 17 bases between. The germline V gene encodes CDR1 MNHEY and CDR2 SVGAGI. The CDR3 is 14 residues long. CDR3 DNA sequence: TGTGCCAGCAGTGGCGGCAGGGGCCTCAGTGGCTACACCTTC. Translated, it gives CASSGGRGLSGYTF.

This clone came up a few times. This chain joins TRBV25-1 and TRBJ2-7; 7 bases agree with TRBD1. With V trimmed by 3 bases and J by 2 bases, 10 bases remained unmatched. This CDR3 region has 16 residues. The germline V gene has CDR1 MGHDK and CDR2 SYGVNS. Here the CDR3 reads CASSERGGQKTYEQYF. For the CDR3, the DNA is TGTGCCAGCAGTGAGAGAGGGGGACAGAAAACCTACGAGCAGTACTTC.

The chain couples TRBV28 to TRBJ1-1; unclear D gene. The germline V gene encodes CDR1 MDHEN and CDR2 SYDVKM. This CDR3 is built from 13 residues. The V and J ends lost 6 bases and 4 bases respectively, with 12 bases between them. The CDR3 is CASSPYDGTEAFF. DNA for the CDR3: TGTGCCAGCAGCCCCTACGATGGCACTGAAGCTTTCTTT.

This clone was picked up one time. The chain recombines TRBV6-5 with TRBJ1-1, with 7 bases fitting TRBD1. Trimming removed 6 bases from V and 11 bases from J; junction bases left unmatched: 18. Germline values: CDR1 MNHEY, CDR2 SVGAGI. The CDR3 has 15 residues. CDR3 sequence (DNA): TGTGCCAGCAGCAAAGACCCCAGGGGGACGACGATCGCTTTCTTT. This encodes CASSKDPRGTTIAFF.

This clone showed up just a few times. This chain joins TRBV2 and TRBJ2-2, with 7 positions matching TRBD1. Germline loops: CDR1 SNHLY, CDR2 FYNNEI. With 7 bases clipped from V and 2 bases from J, the junction kept 7 bases outside the gene matches. The CDR3 consists of 15 residues. This CDR3 is CASIPDRINTGELFF. CDR3 DNA: TGTGCCAGCATCCCGGACAGGATCAACACCGGGGAGCTGTTTTTT.

The chain carries TRBV30 and TRBJ2-5; perhaps TRBD1 as D (5 bases). Trimming removed 1 base from V and 1 base from J, with 13 bases in between. Germline V gives CDR1 GTSNPN, CDR2 SVGIG (reference sequence). The CDR3 runs to 15 residues. Written as DNA, the CDR3 is TGTGCCTGGAGTGAGAATCAGGGTTTCCAAGAGACCCAGTACTTC. It translates to CAWSENQGFQETQYF.

The chain employs TRBV4-1 and TRBJ2-1; 10 positions match TRBD2. Germline V gives CDR1 MGHRA, CDR2 YSYEKL. After removal of 3 bases from V and 2 bases from J, the junction contained 7 bases not matched to a gene. This CDR3 is 17 amino acids long. The CDR3 spells CASSQALAGVPYNEQFF. The CDR3 DNA sequence: TGCGCCAGCAGCCAGGCCCTAGCGGGAGTTCCCTACAATGAGCAGTTCTTC.

The genes are TRBV6-6 and TRBJ1-5, with no clear D. Trimming removed 6 bases at V and 1 base at J, with 13 bases between. Germline lookup yields CDR1 MNHNY and CDR2 SVGAGI (reference sequence). The CDR3 loop spans 15 amino acids. CDR3 nucleotides: TGTGCCAGCAGCAACGGGGTCGGGAGCAATCAGCCCCAGCATTTT. Amino acids: CASSNGVGSNQPQHF.

On this clone: This likely comes from a read error, as the CDR3 has no conserved phenylalanine or tryptophan at its end. The limits of the CDR3 on the DNA are not certain, so only TCRdb's listed CDR3 is given. CDR3: CASSGRGTPIV. The J gene is TRBJ1-2, the V gene TRBV19; TRBD1 is the table's D call, not checked against the DNA. Germline V gene sequence: CDR1 LNHDA, CDR2 SQIVND (reference sequence). Ends included, the CDR3 has 11 residues.

The gene calls are TRBV4-1 and TRBJ1-2; D is possibly TRBD1 (6 bases). This CDR3 spans 15 amino acids. Trimming took 1 base from V and 8 from J, leaving 17 bases between them. Germline V gene lookup returns CDR1 MGHRA and CDR2 YSYEKL. The CDR3 region is CASSQVEAGVGGYTF. In nucleotides, the CDR3 is TGCGCCAGCAGCCAAGTCGAAGCAGGGGTAGGAGGCTACACCTTC.

This chain connects TRBV25-1 to TRBJ2-3; 10 nucleotides align to TRBD2. V gave up 5 bases and J gave up 4 bases; unmatched junction bases: 6. The CDR3 consists of 15 residues. CDR1 and CDR2 from the germline V gene are MGHDK and SYGVNS. The DNA of the CDR3 is TGTGCCAGCAGTCCTGATCTAGCGGGGGCAGATACGCAGTATTTT. Its translation: CASSPDLAGADTQYF.